The clone carrying this T cell receptor (beta chain) was seen just once. Its cognate antigen is unknown. The entry originates in a study of CD8+ T cells in alopecia areata. It was cDNA, reverse transcribed from extracted RNA, that served as the sequencing template. The assay was immunoSEQ multiplex PCR, and TCRdb's table has in-frame clones only and misses some. The profile shows tens of thousands of clones, 55% to 65% of them singletons. V was pared by 2 bases and J by 6 bases, with 27 bases between. The CDR3 consists of 18 residues. CDR1 is GTSNPN and CDR2 is SVGIG in the germline V gene (reference sequence). The study's findings and limits: Patients shared TCRs less clearly than mice did, possibly for HLA-related reasons.

Specimen: CD8+ T cells sorted from blood, collected at week 0. This rearrangement joins TRBV30 to TRBJ2-3, with a weak D call TRBD2 (9 bases). The receptor comes from a human donor with alopecia areata. In nucleotides, the CDR3 is TGTGCCTGGAGTTGGTGGGACCCTAGCGGGACAGGTGGGGATACGCAGTATTTT. As protein: CAWSWWDPSGTGGDTQYF.